These 6 T cell receptor beta chains were sequenced from one sample in a study of cytomegalovirus exposure and HLA in healthy donors. Primers for the PCR totalled 60 Vbeta and 13 Jbeta. Generated by immunoSEQ multiplex PCR, the TCRdb table keeps only in-frame clones and is missing some. The sample shows 150,000 or so clones, more than 60% of them seen only once. Sequencing was performed on PBMCs. Every receptor here comes from a female donor in good health and CMV-seronegative.

The J gene is TRBJ1-3, the V gene TRBV9; no firm D call. Germline values: CDR1 SGDLS, CDR2 YYNGEE. The CDR3 is 14 residues long. V dropped 0 bases and J dropped 0 bases, with 4 bases sitting between them. Here the CDR3 DNA reads TGTGCCAGCAGCGTAGACAACTCTGGAAACACCATATATTTT. It encodes CASSVDNSGNTIYF.

The CDR3 loop is CASSAREGDEQFF. The CDR3 nucleotides read TGCGCCAGCAGTGCGCGGGAGGGCGATGAGCAGTTCTTC. This chain connects TRBV10-1 to TRBJ2-1, with 9 positions matching TRBD2. Germline V gene data show CDR1 as WNHNN and CDR2 as SYGVQD (reference sequence). J gave up 8 bases and V 4 bases, and 3 bases lay outside the gene matches. This CDR3 is built from 13 residues.

The CDR3 reads CAISAGGSSTDTQYF. Here the CDR3 DNA reads TGTGCCATCAGTGCTGGGGGCTCTAGCACAGATACGCAGTATTTT. V usage is TRBV10-3 and J usage is TRBJ2-3; tentative D call: TRBD1 (6 bases). The CDR3 is 15 residues long. The germline V gene has CDR1 ENHRY and CDR2 SYGVKD. Trimming cost V 4 bases and J 0 bases, with 11 bases left between them.

The CDR3 DNA reads TGTGCCACCAGCATAACCCCACAGGGCGGTGAAAAACTGTTTTTT. Translating it yields CATSITPQGGEKLFF. The chain joins TRBV15 to TRBJ1-4, with D possibly being TRBD1 (6 bases). This CDR3 comprises 15 residues. Trimming took 4 bases from V and 7 from J, leaving 16 bases between them. CDR1 and CDR2 from the germline V gene are LNHNV and YYDKDF (reference sequence).

The chain recombines TRBV6-1 with TRBJ1-1; tentatively, D is TRBD1 (5 bases). This CDR3 is built from 12 residues. Per germline, CDR1 MNHNS and CDR2 SASEGT. The V end lost 2 bases, the J end lost 11 bases, and 12 bases lay between the germline ends. DNA for the CDR3: TGTGCCAGCAGTGAAAGGGACTGGAGGGCTTTCTTT. It encodes CASSERDWRAFF.

This clone showed up just once. The genes are TRBV11-3 and TRBJ2-3, with TRBD2 matching over 13 bases. Germline lookup yields CDR1 SGHNT and CDR2 YENEEA. CDR3 length equals 18 residues. Losses at the gene ends were 5 bases for V and 0 bases for J; bases not matched to a gene: 8. The CDR3 bases are TGTGCCAGCAGCCACTGGACTAGCGGGAGTGCTAGCACAGATACGCAGTATTTT. Translating it yields CASSHWTSGSASTDTQYF. The full variable domain, completed using reference TRBV11-3 and TRBJ2-3, is EAGVVQSPRYKIIEKKQPVAFWCNPISGHNTLYWYLQNLGQGPELLIRYENEEAVDDSQLPKDRFSAERLKGVDSTLKIQPAELGDSAVYLCASSHWTSGSASTDTQYFGPGTRLTVL.